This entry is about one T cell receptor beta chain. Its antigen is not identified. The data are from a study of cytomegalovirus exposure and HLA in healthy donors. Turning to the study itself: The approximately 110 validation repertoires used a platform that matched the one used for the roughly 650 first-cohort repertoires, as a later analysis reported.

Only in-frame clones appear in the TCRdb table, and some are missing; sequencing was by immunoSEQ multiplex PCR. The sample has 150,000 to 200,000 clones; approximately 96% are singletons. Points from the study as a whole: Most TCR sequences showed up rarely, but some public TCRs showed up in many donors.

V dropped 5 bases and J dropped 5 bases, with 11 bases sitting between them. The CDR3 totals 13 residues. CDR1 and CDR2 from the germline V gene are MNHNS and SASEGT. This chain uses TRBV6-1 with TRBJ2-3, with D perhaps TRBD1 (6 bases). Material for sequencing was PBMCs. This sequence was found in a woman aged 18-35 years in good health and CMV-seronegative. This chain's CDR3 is CASSRDTLDTQYF. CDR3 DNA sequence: TGTGCCAGCAGTCGGGACACTTTAGATACGCAGTATTTT.